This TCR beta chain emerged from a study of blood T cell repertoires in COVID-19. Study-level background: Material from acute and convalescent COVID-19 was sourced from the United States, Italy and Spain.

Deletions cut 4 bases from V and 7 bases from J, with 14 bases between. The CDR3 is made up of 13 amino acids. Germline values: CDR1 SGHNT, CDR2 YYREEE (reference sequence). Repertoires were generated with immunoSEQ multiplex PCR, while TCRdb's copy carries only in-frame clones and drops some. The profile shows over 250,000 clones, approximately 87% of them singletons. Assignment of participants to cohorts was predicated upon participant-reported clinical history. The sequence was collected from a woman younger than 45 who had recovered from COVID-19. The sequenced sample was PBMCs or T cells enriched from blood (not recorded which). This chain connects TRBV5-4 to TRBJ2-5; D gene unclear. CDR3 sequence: CASSLETPGTQYF. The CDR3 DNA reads TGTGCCAGCAGCCTGGAGACTCCGGGGACCCAGTACTTC.